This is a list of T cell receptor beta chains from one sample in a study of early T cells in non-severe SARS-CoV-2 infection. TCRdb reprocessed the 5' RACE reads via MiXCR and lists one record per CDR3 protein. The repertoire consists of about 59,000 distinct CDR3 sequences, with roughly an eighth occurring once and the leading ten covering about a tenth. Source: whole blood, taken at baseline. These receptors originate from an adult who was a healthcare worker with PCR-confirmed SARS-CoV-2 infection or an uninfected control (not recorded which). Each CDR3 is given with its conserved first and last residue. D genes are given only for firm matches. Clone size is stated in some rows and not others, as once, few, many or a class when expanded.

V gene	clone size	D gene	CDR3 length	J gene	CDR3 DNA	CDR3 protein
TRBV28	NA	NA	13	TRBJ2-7	TGTGCCAGCAGTGCCCTAAACCCGGCGGCGCAGTACTTC	CASSALNPAAQYF
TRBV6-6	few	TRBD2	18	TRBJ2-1	TGTGCCAGCAGCCCCCCGGCAGGTCTAGCGGGCCCCTACAATGAGCAGTTCTTC	CASSPPAGLAGPYNEQFF
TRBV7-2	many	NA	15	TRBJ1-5	TGTGCCAGCAGCTTAGTTGCAGGAGGCACTCAGCCCCAGCATTTT	CASSLVAGGTQPQHF
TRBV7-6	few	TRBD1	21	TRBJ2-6	TGTGCCAGCAGCCCCGGGACAGGGATCGTCACTCTTCGTTCTGGGGCCAACGTCCTGACTTTC	CASSPGTGIVTLRSGANVLTF
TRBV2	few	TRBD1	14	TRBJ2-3	TGTGCCAGCAAGGACAGGGCTAGCACAGATACGCAGTATTTT	CASKDRASTDTQYF
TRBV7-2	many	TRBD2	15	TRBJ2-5	TGTGCCAGCAGCCCCCTGGGTAGCGGGACAGAGACCCAGTACTTC	CASSPLGSGTETQYF
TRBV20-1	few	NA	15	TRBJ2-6	TGCAGTGCTAGAGATCCCAGCCCTGGGGCCAACGTCCTGACTTTC	CSARDPSPGANVLTF
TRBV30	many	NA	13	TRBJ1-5	TGTGCCTGGAGTTCAAGCTCCAATCAGCCCCAGCATTTT	CAWSSSSNQPQHF
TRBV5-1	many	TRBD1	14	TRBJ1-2	TGCGCCAGCAGACGGAAAGGGACAGGGGATGGCTACACCTTC	CASRRKGTGDGYTF
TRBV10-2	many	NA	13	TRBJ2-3	TGCGCCAGCAGAGCCGACAGCGCAGATACGCAGTATTTT	CASRADSADTQYF
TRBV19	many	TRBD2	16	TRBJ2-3	TGTGCCAGTAGTTTGGGGACTAGCGGGAGCGCAGATACGCAGTATTTT	CASSLGTSGSADTQYF
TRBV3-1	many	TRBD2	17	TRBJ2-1	TGTGCCAGCAGCCCCAGAGGGGACGGACTAGCGAGCGATGAGCAGTTCTTC	CASSPRGDGLASDEQFF
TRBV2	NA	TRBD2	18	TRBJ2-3	TGTGCCAGCAGTACCCCTCCTAGCGGGGGGCCCTCCACAGATACGCAGTATTTT	CASSTPPSGGPSTDTQYF
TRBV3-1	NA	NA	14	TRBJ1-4	TGTGCCAGCAGCCCTACGGCAACTAATGAAAAACTGTTTTTT	CASSPTATNEKLFF
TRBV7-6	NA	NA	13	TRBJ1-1	TGTGCCAGCAGCGGGCTCCAGGGCACTGAAGCTTTCTTT	CASSGLQGTEAFF
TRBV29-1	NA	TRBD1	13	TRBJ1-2	TGCAGCGCCCCGGCGGACAGGCTTTATGGCTACACCTTC	CSAPADRLYGYTF
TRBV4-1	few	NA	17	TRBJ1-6	TGCGCCAGCAGCCAATGGGACGGGAGCTCCTATAATTCACCCCTCCACTTT	CASSQWDGSSYNSPLHF
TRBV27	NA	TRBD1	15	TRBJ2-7	TGTGCCAGCAGTTTAACAGGGGCCTTTTCCTACGAGCAGTACTTC	CASSLTGAFSYEQYF
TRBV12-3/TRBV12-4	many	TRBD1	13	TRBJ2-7	TGTGCCAGCAGCCGGGACAGCTCCTACGAGCAGTACTTC	CASSRDSSYEQYF
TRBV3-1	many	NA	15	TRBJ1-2	TGTGCCAGCAGTCTTAGGCGGGGAGTCAACTATGGCTACACCTTC	CASSLRRGVNYGYTF
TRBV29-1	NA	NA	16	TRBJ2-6	TGCAGCGTTGCAGGGGCCCGGTACTCTGGGGCCAACGTCCTGACTTTC	CSVAGARYSGANVLTF
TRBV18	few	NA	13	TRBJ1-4	TGTGCCAGCTCACCAGGGGCGATTGAAAAACTGTTTTTT	CASSPGAIEKLFF
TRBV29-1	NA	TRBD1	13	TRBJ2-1	TGCAGCGTCGATACAGGGGACTACAATGAGCAGTTCTTC	CSVDTGDYNEQFF
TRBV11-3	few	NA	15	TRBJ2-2	TGTGCCAGCAGCTTAGCTAATACGAACACCGGGGAGCTGTTTTTT	CASSLANTNTGELFF
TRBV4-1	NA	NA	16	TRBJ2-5	TGCGCCAGCAGCCAAGATCTCCGGCAGTACCAAGAGACCCAGTACTTC	CASSQDLRQYQETQYF
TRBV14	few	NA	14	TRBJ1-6	TGTGCCAGCCGGGGGCCAGGGGAGGGTTCACCCCTCCACTTT	CASRGPGEGSPLHF
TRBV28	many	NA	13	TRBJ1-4	TGTGCCTCCAGGGGAGGAACTAATGAAAAACTGTTTTTT	CASRGGTNEKLFF
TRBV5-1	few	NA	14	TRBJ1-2	TGCGCCAGCAGCCCACGGACAGACTACTATGGCTACACCTTC	CASSPRTDYYGYTF
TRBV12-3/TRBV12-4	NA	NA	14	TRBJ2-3	TGTGCCAGCAGTTTAGAACTAAAGACAGATACGCAGTATTTT	CASSLELKTDTQYF
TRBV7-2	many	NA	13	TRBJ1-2	TGTGCCAGCAGCTTAACACAGGGCGTAGGCTACACCTTC	CASSLTQGVGYTF
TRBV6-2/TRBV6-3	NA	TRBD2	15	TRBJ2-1	TGTGCCAGCAGTTCTAGCGGGGGGAAATACAATGAGCAGTTCTTC	CASSSSGGKYNEQFF
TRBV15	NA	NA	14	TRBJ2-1	TGTGCCACCAGCAGAGATCAATACTACAATGAGCAGTTCTTC	CATSRDQYYNEQFF
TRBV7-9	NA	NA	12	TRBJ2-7	TGTGCCAGCAGCCAGGGACAGTGGGGGGAGTACTTC	CASSQGQWGEYF
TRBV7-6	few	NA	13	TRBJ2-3	TGTGCCAGCAGCCCGGAGAGGCGGGATACGCAGTATTTT	CASSPERRDTQYF
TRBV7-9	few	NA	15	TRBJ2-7	TGTGCCAGCAGCTCAACCGGGGGACCGCCATACGAGCAGTACTTC	CASSSTGGPPYEQYF
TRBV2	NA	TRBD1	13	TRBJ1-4	TGTGCCAGCAGTGGGGACAGTTACGAAAAACTGTTTTTT	CASSGDSYEKLFF
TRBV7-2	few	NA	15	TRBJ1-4	TGTGCCAGCAGCTCTTCTCCAGTCCCGAATGAAAAACTGTTTTTT	CASSSSPVPNEKLFF
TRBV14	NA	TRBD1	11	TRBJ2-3	TGTGCCAGCAGCCAGACAGGGGAGCCCTATTTT	CASSQTGEPYF
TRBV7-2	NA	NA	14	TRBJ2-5	TGTGCCAGCAGCCCCTTGGCAAGTCAAGAGACCCAGTACTTC	CASSPLASQETQYF
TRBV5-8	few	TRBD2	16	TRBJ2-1	TGTGCCAGCAGCTCACTAGCGGGACCCTCCTACAATGAGCAGTTCTTC	CASSSLAGPSYNEQFF
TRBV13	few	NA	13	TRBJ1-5	TGTGCCAGCAGCTTAGAAGGAATTCAGCCCCAGCATTTT	CASSLEGIQPQHF
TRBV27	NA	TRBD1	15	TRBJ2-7	TGTGCCAGCAGTTTGGTCGGGACAGGGGTTTACGAGCAGTACTTC	CASSLVGTGVYEQYF
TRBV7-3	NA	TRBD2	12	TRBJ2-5	TGTGCCAGCAGTTATCCGGGGGGGACCCAGTACTTC	CASSYPGGTQYF
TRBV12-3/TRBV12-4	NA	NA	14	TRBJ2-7	TGTGCCAGCTGCCGGGCCCCTCGCTCCTACGAGCAGTACTTC	CASCRAPRSYEQYF
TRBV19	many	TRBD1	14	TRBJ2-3	TGTGCCAGTAGTATGGGACAGGGCACAGATACGCAGTATTTT	CASSMGQGTDTQYF
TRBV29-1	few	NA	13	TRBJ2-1	TGCAGCGTACCGGGACTCACAGGCAATGAGCAGTTCTTC	CSVPGLTGNEQFF
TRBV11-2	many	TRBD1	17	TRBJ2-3	TGTGCCAGCAGCTTCTTGGCCCGGGACAGGGGGCAAGATACGCAGTATTTT	CASSFLARDRGQDTQYF
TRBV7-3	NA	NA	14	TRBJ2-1	TGTGCCAGCAGCTCTCGGACGGGATACAATGAGCAGTTCTTC	CASSSRTGYNEQFF
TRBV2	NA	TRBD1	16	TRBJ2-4	TGTGCCAGCAGAGACCGACTCGGGACAGGAAAAAACATTCAGTACTTC	CASRDRLGTGKNIQYF
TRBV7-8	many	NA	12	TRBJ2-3	TGTGCCAGCAGCTTGGCTCCCGATACGCAGTATTTT	CASSLAPDTQYF